This TCR beta chain was obtained from a study of CD8 T cells in ankylosing spondylitis. This CDR3 contains 16 residues. Trimming removed 0 bases from V and 5 bases from J, with 18 bases in between. The germline V gene has CDR1 SGDLS and CDR2 YYNGEE. TCRdb fed the 5' RACE reads into MiXCR, producing one record per CDR3 protein. The sample consists of about 220,000 distinct CDR3 sequences, about 10% of them appearing once. The specimen sequenced was blood, either unsorted or a sorted T cell fraction (not recorded which). The sequence was obtained from a male donor with ankylosing spondylitis or in good health (not recorded which). The rearrangement links TRBV9 to TRBJ2-7, with D possibly being TRBD1 or TRBD2 (5 bases each). In DNA, the CDR3 is TGTGCCAGCAGCGTAGACCGTCGCAGGGCGGGCCACGAGCAGTACTTC. This encodes CASSVDRRRAGHEQYF. Complete variable domain (other parts from reference TRBV9 and TRBJ2-7): DSGVTQTPKHLITATGQRVTLRCSPRSGDLSVYWYQQSLDQGLQFLIQYYNGEERAKGNILERFSAQQFPDLHSELNLSSLELGDSALYFCASSVDRRRAGHEQYFGPGTRLTVT.